The 20 T cell receptor beta chains below were found in one sample sequenced in a study of blood T cell repertoires in COVID-19. The protocol was immunoSEQ multiplex PCR, while the TCRdb copy is restricted to in-frame clones and leaves out a portion. The sample lists about 250,000 clones, 85% seen once, with about 9.1% in the top ten. Sequences were obtained from PBMCs or T cells enriched from blood (not recorded which). The receptors shown here come from a woman in her forties or fifties with acute COVID-19.

CDR3 loop: CASRSGQGSYGYTF. CDR3 bases: TGCGCCAGCAGATCCGGACAGGGCAGCTATGGCTACACCTTC. The V call is TRBV5-1, the J call TRBJ1-2, with 8 bases aligning to TRBD1. The germline V gene has CDR1 SGHRS and CDR2 YFSETQ. There are 14 residues in the CDR3. The J segment lost 4 bases and the V segment lost 5 bases, leaving 7 bases of the junction unmatched.

The chain employs TRBV18 and TRBJ1-3, with D hard to call. CDR3 length: 15 amino acids. The V gene lost 3 bases and the J gene lost 0 bases, with 9 bases spanning the gap. In germline, CDR1 is KGHSH, CDR2 LQKENI. The DNA of the CDR3 is TGTGCCAGCTCACCGGGCCTCGACTCTGGAAACACCATATATTTT. It encodes CASSPGLDSGNTIYF.

Comments on this clone: Other DNA sequences in the same sample also yield this CDR3. The gene calls are TRBV6-1 and TRBJ1-2, with 7 bases lining up with TRBD1. The germline CDR1 and CDR2 sequences are MNHNS and SASEGT. This CDR3 comprises 14 residues. J gave up 4 bases and V 1 base, and 3 bases lay outside the gene matches. The CDR3: CASSEEGTVYGYTF. The CDR3 DNA is TGTGCCAGCAGTGAAGAAGGGACAGTCTATGGCTACACCTTC.

CDR3 residues: CSARSGFEAFF. CDR3 coding DNA: TGCAGTGCTAGAAGCGGATTTGAAGCTTTCTTT. The J gene is TRBJ1-1, the V gene TRBV20-1; D unclear. The CDR3 length is 11 residues. Germline values: CDR1 DFQATT, CDR2 SNEGSKA (reference sequence). The germline V and J ends were trimmed by 2 bases and 7 bases, with 8 bases remaining between them.

The rearrangement uses TRBV12-3 or TRBV12-4 and TRBJ1-2; D gene unclear. V lost 3 bases and J 4 bases, leaving 9 bases between the germline ends. The CDR3 spans 13 residues. Here the CDR3 DNA reads TGTGCCAGCAGTTTTACAGCTTCCTATGGCTACACCTTC. This sequence encodes CASSFTASYGYTF.

This clone was recorded once. This chain connects TRBV5-1 to TRBJ1-6; perhaps TRBD1 as D (6 bases). Germline-derived CDR1 and CDR2 are SGHRS and YFSETQ. Trimming removed 4 bases from V and 4 bases from J, with 12 bases in between. This CDR3 is built from 15 residues. The CDR3 reads CASSKQGSYNSPLHF. The CDR3 DNA sequence: TGCGCCAGCAGCAAACAGGGAAGTTATAATTCACCCCTCCACTTT.

This clone was observed once. The gene calls are TRBV15 and TRBJ2-5; D is unclear. Germline lookup yields CDR1 LNHNV and CDR2 YYDKDF (reference sequence). V shed 3 bases and J shed 4 bases, with 12 bases lying between them. The CDR3 length is 14 residues. The CDR3 nucleotides read TGTGCCACCAGCAGCCGAGGCGCTGGAGAGACCCAGTACTTC. Protein product: CATSSRGAGETQYF. Full variable domain (missing parts from reference TRBV15 and TRBJ2-5): DAMVIQNPRYQVTQFGKPVTLSCSQTLNHNVMYWYQQKSSQAPKLLFHYYDKDFNNEADTPDNFQSRRPNTSFCFLDIRSPGLGDTAMYLCATSSRGAGETQYFGPGTRLLVL.

The chain couples TRBV19 to TRBJ2-7, with D possibly being TRBD1 (6 bases). CDR3 length equals 15 residues. Germline assignment: CDR1 LNHDA and CDR2 SQIVND (reference sequence). Trimming stripped 4 bases from V and 5 bases from J, with 18 bases between. The CDR3 is CASSKNRDSSNEQYF. CDR3 sequence (DNA): TGTGCCAGTAGTAAAAACAGGGATTCAAGTAACGAGCAGTACTTC. The full variable domain, with the rest looked up from reference TRBV19 and TRBJ2-7, is DGGITQSPKYLFRKEGQNVTLSCEQNLNHDAMYWYRQDPGQGLRLIYYSQIVNDFQKGDIAEGYSVSREKKESFPLTVTSAQKNPTAFYLCASSKNRDSSNEQYFGPGTRLTVT.

V and J are TRBV29-1 and TRBJ2-1, with TRBD2 matching over 7 bases. The CDR3 loop spans 13 amino acids. Losses at the gene ends were 7 bases for V and 2 bases for J; bases not matched to a gene: 5. Germline assignment: CDR1 SQVTM and CDR2 ANQGSEA. CDR3 nucleotide sequence: TGCAGCGCCGCTAGCGGCGCCTACAATGAGCAGTTCTTC. Its translation: CSAASGAYNEQFF.

This chain uses TRBV6-5 with TRBJ1-1, with a weak D call TRBD1 (5 bases). In germline, CDR1 is MNHEY, CDR2 SVGAGI. The CDR3 loop spans 13 amino acids. The V end was cut by 4 bases, the J end by 6 bases, with 12 bases between. In DNA form, the CDR3 reads TGTGCCAGCAGTTCCCGCGGGGGGGCTGAAGCTTTCTTT. It specifies CASSSRGGAEAFF.

In the case of this clone: Mismatch with germline at one junction end may stem from a read error. V and J are TRBV7-9 and TRBJ1-1; weak D call: TRBD1 (5 bases). Looked up from germline, CDR1 is SEHNR and CDR2 is FQNEAQ (reference sequence). There are 13 residues in the CDR3. The CDR3 reads CASGFGGWAEAFF. As DNA, the CDR3 is TGTGCCAGCGGCTTCGGGGGTTGGGCTGAAGCTTTCTTT. The full variable domain, completed using reference TRBV7-9 and TRBJ1-1, is DTGVSQNPRHKITKRGQNVTFRCDPISEHNRLYWYRQTLGQGPEFLTYFQNEAQLEKSRLLSDRFSAERPKGSFSTLEIQRTEQGDSAMYLCASGFGGWAEAFFGQGTRLTVV.

This clone was found once. V is TRBV30 and J is TRBJ2-1; D unresolved. Germline V CDR1 and CDR2: GTSNPN, SVGIG (reference sequence). V was clipped by 2 bases and J by 6 bases, with 14 bases between them. The CDR3 extends over 14 amino acids. The CDR3 DNA sequence: TGTGCCTGGAGTAATTCACTGGTGATCAATGAGCAGTTCTTC. Its translation: CAWSNSLVINEQFF.

There are a few counts of this clone. The chain uses TRBV7-2 and TRBJ1-1; weak D call: TRBD1 (5 bases). The germline V gene has CDR1 SGHTA and CDR2 FQGNSA. This CDR3 is built from 14 residues. The germline V and J ends were trimmed by 2 bases and 2 bases, with 9 bases remaining between them. The CDR3 DNA follows: TGTGCCAGCAGCTTAAGGCAGGGAAACACTGAAGCTTTCTTT. Translation gives CASSLRQGNTEAFF.

This clone was picked up a small number of times. The J gene is TRBJ2-7, the V gene TRBV6-2 or TRBV6-3; maybe TRBD1 (6 bases). From germline, CDR1 is MNHEY and CDR2 SVGEGT. CDR3 length equals 13 residues. The germline V and J ends were trimmed by 5 bases and 4 bases, with 12 bases remaining between them. The CDR3 DNA reads as TGTGCCAGCAGTCTCATTGGACAGTACGAGCAGTACTTC. It yields the protein CASSLIGQYEQYF.

The chain carries TRBV5-4 and TRBJ2-5, with a weak D call TRBD2 (5 bases). The V end lost 3 bases, the J end lost 1 base, and 13 bases lay between the germline ends. Per the germline V gene, CDR1 is SGHNT and CDR2 is YYREEE (reference sequence). This CDR3 comprises 15 residues. The CDR3 nucleotides read TGTGCCAGCAGCTCGGACTCCGGGTCCCAAGAGACCCAGTACTTC. Protein: CASSSDSGSQETQYF.

The DNA of the CDR3 is TGTGCCAGCAAGGACAGGGCGATGAATCAGCCCCAGCATTTT. Translation gives CASKDRAMNQPQHF. V gene TRBV2 combines with J gene TRBJ1-5; 8 bases align to TRBD1. CDR3 size: 14 residues. The V gene end was trimmed by 7 bases and the J gene end by 4 bases; junction bases not matched to a gene: 6. Per the germline V gene, CDR1 is SNHLY and CDR2 is FYNNEI.

In its sample, this clone was seen once. The chain couples TRBV30 to TRBJ1-1, with D unclear. Germline V lookup: CDR1 GTSNPN, CDR2 SVGIG (reference sequence). V was clipped by 2 bases and J by 6 bases, with 13 bases between them. CDR3 length: 13 residues. The CDR3 region has the DNA TGTGCCTGGAGTCCCCGGGGAGCGGCTGAAGCTTTCTTT. Its translation is CAWSPRGAAEAFF.

V is TRBV6-1 and J is TRBJ1-6, with TRBD1 matching 8 bases. CDR1 is MNHNS, CDR2 SASEGT, per germline. Trimming at V came to 10 bases and at J to 7 bases, leaving 9 bases not matched to a gene. This CDR3 contains 14 residues. Here the CDR3 DNA reads TGTGCCACCGCGACAGGGGAAGGAAATTCACCCCTCCACTTT. This sequence encodes CATATGEGNSPLHF.

The rearrangement uses TRBV6-2 or TRBV6-3 and TRBJ2-7, with 9 bases matching TRBD1. J was trimmed by 5 bases and V by 4 bases; bases with no gene match: 12. The CDR3 consists of 16 residues. CDR1 and CDR2 (germline): MNHEY, SVGEGT. The CDR3 DNA reads TGTGCCAGCAGTTCCCAATATCCGCGGACAGGGGACGAGCAGTACTTC. It codes for CASSSQYPRTGDEQYF.

This clone has ten or more counts. V and J are TRBV10-3 and TRBJ1-2; 11 bases are shared with TRBD1. The germline gives CDR1 ENHRY, CDR2 SYGVKD. After removal of 6 bases from V and 2 bases from J, the junction contained 5 bases not matched to a gene. The CDR3 sequence is 15 residues long. CDR3 sequence: CAISLGQGANYGYTF. The CDR3 DNA reads TGTGCCATCAGCCTTGGACAGGGGGCGAACTATGGCTACACCTTC.